What follows are 8 T cell receptor beta chains derived from one specimen sequenced in a study of shared clonotypes between healthy human individuals. Profiled with immunoSEQ multiplex PCR; TCRdb holds only in-frame clones, not every one. The data contain some 2,100,000 clones, 90% to 95% of them singletons. Terminally differentiated effector memory CD45RA+ cells were excluded by CCR7 positive selection of CD45RO-negative cells. Sequencing was carried out using naive CD8+ T cells from PBMCs. Source of these receptors: a young man in good health. Some clones in this sample may be carry-over from other donors' samples.

The rearrangement joins TRBV28 to TRBJ2-3; D gene ambiguous. The germline CDR1 and CDR2 sequences are MDHEN and SYDVKM. CDR3 length: 14 amino acids. Trimming shortened V by 2 bases and J by 2 bases, and 8 bases separated the two germline ends. The CDR3 bases are TGTGCCAGCAGTTTAAGGGCGGACACAGATACGCAGTATTTT. It is translated as CASSLRADTDTQYF.

The chain uses TRBV27 and TRBJ1-3; tentative D call: TRBD1 (5 bases). CDR3 length equals 15 residues. Looked up from germline, CDR1 is MNHEY and CDR2 is SMNVEV (reference sequence). Trimming cost V 4 bases and J 0 bases, with 10 bases left between them. CDR3 amino acids: CASSSQTGSGNTIYF. CDR3 DNA: TGTGCCAGCAGTTCCCAAACAGGCTCTGGAAACACCATATATTTT.

The chain links TRBV4-3 to TRBJ2-5; 9 bases are a match to TRBD1. Germline V gene data show CDR1 as LGHNA and CDR2 as YSLEER. V shed 0 bases, J shed 4 bases, and the junction held 9 bases outside the gene matches. CDR3 length: 17 residues. The CDR3 sequence is CASSQDQTGTGRETQYF. Written as DNA, the CDR3 is TGCGCCAGCAGCCAAGATCAAACTGGGACAGGGAGAGAGACCCAGTACTTC.

The gene calls are TRBV5-6 and TRBJ2-3; possibly TRBD2 for D (7 bases). V gave up 4 bases and J gave up 0 bases, with 21 bases separating them. Germline V gene sequence: CDR1 SGHDT, CDR2 YYEEEE. This CDR3 has 18 amino acids. The CDR3 sequence: CASSAVRAAGASTDTQYF. The CDR3 DNA is TGTGCCAGCAGCGCGGTACGCGCTGCGGGGGCTAGCACAGATACGCAGTATTTT.

The chain is built from TRBV4-1 and TRBJ2-2; D call uncertain. V was shortened by 1 base and J by 2 bases, with 14 bases between the two germline ends. Germline V CDR1 and CDR2: MGHRA, YSYEKL. There are 17 residues in the CDR3. This CDR3 reads CASSQGFRGGNTGELFF. CDR3 nucleotides: TGCGCCAGCAGCCAAGGGTTTCGCGGTGGTAACACCGGGGAGCTGTTTTTT.

The V call is TRBV5-5, the J call TRBJ1-5; TRBD1 agrees at 7 bases. CDR3 length equals 17 residues. V gave up 1 base and J gave up 4 bases; unmatched junction bases: 11. CDR1 and CDR2 (germline): SGHKS, YYEKEE (reference sequence). The CDR3 reads CASSLTWDRKLNQPQHF. The CDR3 nucleotides read TGTGCCAGCAGCTTGACATGGGACAGAAAATTGAATCAGCCCCAGCATTTT.

V is TRBV2 and J is TRBJ2-5, with D possibly being TRBD1 (6 bases). Germline CDR1 and CDR2: SNHLY and FYNNEI. CDR3 length: 17 amino acids. Trimming took off 2 bases at V and 2 bases at J, with 18 bases between the two ends. DNA for the CDR3: TGTGCCAGCAGTGAACTATTTTTGGGACAAAGACAAGAGACCCAGTACTTC. The encoded protein is CASSELFLGQRQETQYF.

With regard to this clone: Other DNA sequences from this sample encode an identical CDR3 as well. This chain links TRBV9 with TRBJ2-1; D remains ambiguous. Germline V gene sequence: CDR1 SGDLS, CDR2 YYNGEE. The CDR3 spans 12 residues. Trimming left V 0 bases short and J 7 bases short, with 5 bases between. CDR3: CASSVGLNEQFF. The CDR3 DNA reads as TGTGCCAGCAGCGTAGGCCTGAATGAGCAGTTCTTC.